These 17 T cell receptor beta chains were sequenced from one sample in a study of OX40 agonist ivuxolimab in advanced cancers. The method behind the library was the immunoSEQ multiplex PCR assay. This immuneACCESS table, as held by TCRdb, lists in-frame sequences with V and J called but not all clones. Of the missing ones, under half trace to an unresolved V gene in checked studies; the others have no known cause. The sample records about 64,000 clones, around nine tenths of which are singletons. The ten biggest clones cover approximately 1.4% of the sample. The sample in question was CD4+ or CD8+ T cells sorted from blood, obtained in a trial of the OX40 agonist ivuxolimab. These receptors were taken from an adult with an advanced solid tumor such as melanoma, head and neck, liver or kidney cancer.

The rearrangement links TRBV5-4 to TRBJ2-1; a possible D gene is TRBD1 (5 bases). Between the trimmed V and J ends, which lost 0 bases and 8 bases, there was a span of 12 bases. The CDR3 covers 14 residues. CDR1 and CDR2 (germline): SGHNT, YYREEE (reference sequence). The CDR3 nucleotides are TGTGCCAGCAGCTTGGCCAGGGATTCGGATGAGCAGTTCTTC. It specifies CASSLARDSDEQFF. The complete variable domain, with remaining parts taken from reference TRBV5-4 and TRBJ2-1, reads ETGVTQSPTHLIKTRGQQVTLRCSSQSGHNTVSWYQQALGQGPQFIFQYYREEENGRGNFPPRFSGLQFPNYSSELNVNALELDDSALYLCASSLARDSDEQFFGPGTRLTVL.

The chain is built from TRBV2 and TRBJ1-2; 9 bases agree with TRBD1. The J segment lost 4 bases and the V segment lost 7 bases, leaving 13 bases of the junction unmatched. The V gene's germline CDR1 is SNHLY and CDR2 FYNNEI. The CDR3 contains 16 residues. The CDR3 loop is CASNSQGTGLSYGYTF. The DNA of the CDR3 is TGTGCCAGCAACAGCCAGGGGACAGGGTTGAGCTATGGCTACACCTTC.

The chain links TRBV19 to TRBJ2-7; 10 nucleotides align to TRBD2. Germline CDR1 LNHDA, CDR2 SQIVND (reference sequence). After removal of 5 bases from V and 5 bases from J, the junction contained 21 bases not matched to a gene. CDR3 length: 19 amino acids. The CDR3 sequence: CASSPSAPDLAGGVHEQYF. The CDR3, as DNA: TGTGCCAGTAGTCCCAGTGCCCCCGATTTAGCGGGGGGAGTCCACGAGCAGTACTTC.

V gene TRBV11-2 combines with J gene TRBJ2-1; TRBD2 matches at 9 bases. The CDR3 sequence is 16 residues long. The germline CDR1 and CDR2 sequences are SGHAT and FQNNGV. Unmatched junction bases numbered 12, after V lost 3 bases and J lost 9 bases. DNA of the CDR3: TGTGCCAGCAGCTTGAGGGGAGGTAAAGCGGGGGGTGAGCAGTTCTTC. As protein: CASSLRGGKAGGEQFF. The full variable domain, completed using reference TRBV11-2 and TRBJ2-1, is EAGVAQSPRYKIIEKRQSVAFWCNPISGHATLYWYQQILGQGPKLLIQFQNNGVVDDSQLPKDRFSAERLKGVDSTLKIQPAKLEDSAVYLCASSLRGGKAGGEQFFGPGTRLTVL.

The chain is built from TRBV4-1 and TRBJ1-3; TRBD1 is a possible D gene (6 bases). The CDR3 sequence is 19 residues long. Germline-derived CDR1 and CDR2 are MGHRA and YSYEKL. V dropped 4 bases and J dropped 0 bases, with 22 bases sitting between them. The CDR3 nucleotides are TGCGCCAGCAGCCGCCCCGTTTCCAACAGGGAGTTCTCTGGAAACACCATATATTTT. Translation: CASSRPVSNREFSGNTIYF.

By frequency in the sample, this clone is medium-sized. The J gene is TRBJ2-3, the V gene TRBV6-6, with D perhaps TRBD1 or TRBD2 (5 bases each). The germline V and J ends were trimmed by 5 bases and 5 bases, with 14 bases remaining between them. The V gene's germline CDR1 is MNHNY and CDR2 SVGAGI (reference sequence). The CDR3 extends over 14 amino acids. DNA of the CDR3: TGTGCCAGCAGTCCCGGGGCGAGGCGAGATACGCAGTATTTT. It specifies CASSPGARRDTQYF.

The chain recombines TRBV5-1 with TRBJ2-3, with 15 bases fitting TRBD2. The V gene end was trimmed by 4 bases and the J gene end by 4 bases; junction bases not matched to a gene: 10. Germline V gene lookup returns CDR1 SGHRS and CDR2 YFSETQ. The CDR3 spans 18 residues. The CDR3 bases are TGCGCCAGCAGCGACCCGGGACTAGCGGGGGGCGGGGCAGATACGCAGTATTTT. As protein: CASSDPGLAGGGADTQYF.

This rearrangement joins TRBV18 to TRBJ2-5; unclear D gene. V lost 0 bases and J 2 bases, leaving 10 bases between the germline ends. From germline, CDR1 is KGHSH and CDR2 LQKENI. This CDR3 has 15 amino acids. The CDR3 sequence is CASSPPSGEQETQYF. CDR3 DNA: TGTGCCAGCTCACCACCGTCTGGGGAACAAGAGACCCAGTACTTC.

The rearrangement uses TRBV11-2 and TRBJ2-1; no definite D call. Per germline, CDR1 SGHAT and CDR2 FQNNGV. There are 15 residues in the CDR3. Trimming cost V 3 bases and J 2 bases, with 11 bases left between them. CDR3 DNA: TGTGCCAGCAGCTTGGTTTTAGGTCCCTACAATGAGCAGTTCTTC. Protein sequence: CASSLVLGPYNEQFF. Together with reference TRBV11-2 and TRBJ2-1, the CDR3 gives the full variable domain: EAGVAQSPRYKIIEKRQSVAFWCNPISGHATLYWYQQILGQGPKLLIQFQNNGVVDDSQLPKDRFSAERLKGVDSTLKIQPAKLEDSAVYLCASSLVLGPYNEQFFGPGTRLTVL.

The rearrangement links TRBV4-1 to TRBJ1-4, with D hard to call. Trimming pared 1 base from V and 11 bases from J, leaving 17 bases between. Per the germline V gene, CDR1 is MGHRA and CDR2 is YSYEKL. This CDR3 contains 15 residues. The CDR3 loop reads CASSQGTGEALKLFF. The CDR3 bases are TGCGCCAGCAGCCAAGGCACGGGAGAAGCGTTGAAACTGTTTTTT.

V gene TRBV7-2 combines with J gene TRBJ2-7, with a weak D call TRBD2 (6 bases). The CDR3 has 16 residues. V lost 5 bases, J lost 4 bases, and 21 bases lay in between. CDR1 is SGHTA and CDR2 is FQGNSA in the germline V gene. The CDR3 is CASSIASARGDYEQYF. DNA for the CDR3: TGTGCCAGCAGCATCGCTAGCGCTAGAGGAGATTACGAGCAGTACTTC.

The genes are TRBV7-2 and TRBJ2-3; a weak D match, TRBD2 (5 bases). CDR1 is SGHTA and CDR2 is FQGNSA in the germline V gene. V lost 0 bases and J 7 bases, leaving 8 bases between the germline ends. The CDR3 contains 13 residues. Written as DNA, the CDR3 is TGTGCCAGCAGCTTAGCGGGAGCGAATACGCAGTATTTT. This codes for CASSLAGANTQYF.

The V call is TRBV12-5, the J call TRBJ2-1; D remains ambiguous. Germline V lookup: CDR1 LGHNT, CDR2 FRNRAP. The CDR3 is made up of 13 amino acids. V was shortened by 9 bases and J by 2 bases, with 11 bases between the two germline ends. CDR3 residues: CARATNPYNEQFF. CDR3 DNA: TGTGCTAGGGCAACAAACCCCTACAATGAGCAGTTCTTC.

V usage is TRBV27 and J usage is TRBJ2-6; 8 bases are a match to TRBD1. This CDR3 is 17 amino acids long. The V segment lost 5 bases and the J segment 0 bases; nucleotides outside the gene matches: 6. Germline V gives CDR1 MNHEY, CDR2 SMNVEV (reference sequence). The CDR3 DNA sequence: TGTGCCAGCAGTAAGGTGGGGACAGGCTCTGGGGCCAACGTCCTGACTTTC. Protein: CASSKVGTGSGANVLTF.

CDR3 residues: CASSLNSPGTQYF. CDR3 in DNA: TGTGCCAGCAGCTTGAACAGCCCGGGTACGCAGTATTTT. The gene calls are TRBV7-2 and TRBJ2-3, with no clear D. The CDR3 sequence is 13 residues long. V shed 3 bases and J shed 8 bases, with 12 bases lying between them. Germline CDR1 reads SGHTA; CDR2 reads FQGNSA.

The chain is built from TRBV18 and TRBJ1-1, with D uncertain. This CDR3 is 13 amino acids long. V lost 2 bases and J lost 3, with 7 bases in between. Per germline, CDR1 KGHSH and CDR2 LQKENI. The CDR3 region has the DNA TGTGCCAGCTCACCAGAACCAGACACTGAAGCTTTCTTT. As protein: CASSPEPDTEAFF.

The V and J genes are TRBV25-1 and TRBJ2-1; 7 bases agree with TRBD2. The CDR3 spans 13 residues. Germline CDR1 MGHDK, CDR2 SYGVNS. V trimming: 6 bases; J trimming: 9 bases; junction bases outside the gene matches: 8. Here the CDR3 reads CASRKGSGGEQFF. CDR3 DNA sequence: TGTGCCAGCAGGAAGGGGTCGGGGGGTGAGCAGTTCTTC.